This T cell receptor beta chain appears in the sequencing data of a study of patients and donors after allogeneic stem cell transplantation. This clonotype is a singleton in its sample. CDR1 and CDR2 from the germline V gene are SGHVS and FNYEAQ. V lost 5 bases and J lost 8, with 13 bases in between. The CDR3 spans 13 residues. TCRdb reprocessed the RT-PCR reads with MiXCR, giving one entry per CDR3 protein. The sample lists about a million distinct CDR3 sequences, over 15% occurring once. Material for sequencing was blood, either unsorted or a sorted T cell fraction (not recorded which). This receptor was identified in a human donor who was either an allogeneic HSCT recipient or a stem cell or donor lymphocyte infusion donor (not recorded which). It is not recorded whose cells these are; they may come from a transplant donor. The chain carries TRBV7-6 and TRBJ1-5, with TRBD1 as a possible D gene (5 bases). The CDR3 spells CASSPGTVEPQHF. The CDR3 nucleotides are TGTGCCAGCAGCCCCGGGACGGTGGAGCCCCAGCATTTT.